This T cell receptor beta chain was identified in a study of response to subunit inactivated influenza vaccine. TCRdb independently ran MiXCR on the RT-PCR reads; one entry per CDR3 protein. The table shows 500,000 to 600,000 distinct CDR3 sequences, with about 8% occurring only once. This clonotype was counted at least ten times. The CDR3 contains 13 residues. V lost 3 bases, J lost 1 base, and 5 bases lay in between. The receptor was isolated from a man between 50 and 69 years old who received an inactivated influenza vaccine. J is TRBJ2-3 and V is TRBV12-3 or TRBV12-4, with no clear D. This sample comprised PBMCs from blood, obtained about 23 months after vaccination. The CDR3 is CASSFERTDTQYF. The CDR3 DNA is TGTGCCAGCAGTTTTGAGCGCACAGATACGCAGTATTTT.